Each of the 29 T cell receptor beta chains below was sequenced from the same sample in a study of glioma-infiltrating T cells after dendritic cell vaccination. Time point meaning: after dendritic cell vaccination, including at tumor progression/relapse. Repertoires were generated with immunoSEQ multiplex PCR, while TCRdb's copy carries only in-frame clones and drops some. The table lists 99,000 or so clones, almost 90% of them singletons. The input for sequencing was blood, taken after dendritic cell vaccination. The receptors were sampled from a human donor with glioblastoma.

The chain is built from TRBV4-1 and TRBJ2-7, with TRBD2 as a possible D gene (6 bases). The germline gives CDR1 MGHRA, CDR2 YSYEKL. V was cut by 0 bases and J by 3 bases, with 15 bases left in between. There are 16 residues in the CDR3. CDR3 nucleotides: TGCGCCAGCAGCCAAGATGGGCGGGGTTGGTTCTACGAGCAGTACTTC. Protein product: CASSQDGRGWFYEQYF.

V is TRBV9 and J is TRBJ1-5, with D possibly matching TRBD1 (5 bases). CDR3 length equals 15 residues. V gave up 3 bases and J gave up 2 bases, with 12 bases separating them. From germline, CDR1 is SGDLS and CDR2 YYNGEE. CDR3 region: CASSAGGRGNQPQHF. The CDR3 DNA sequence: TGTGCCAGCAGCGCGGGGGGGAGAGGCAATCAGCCCCAGCATTTT.

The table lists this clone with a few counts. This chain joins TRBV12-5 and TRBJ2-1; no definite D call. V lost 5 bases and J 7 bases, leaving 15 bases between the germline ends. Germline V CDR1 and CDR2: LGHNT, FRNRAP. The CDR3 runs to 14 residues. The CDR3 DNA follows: TGTGCTAGTGGTCCCACCGGGTGGCGAAATGAGCAGTTCTTC. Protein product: CASGPTGWRNEQFF. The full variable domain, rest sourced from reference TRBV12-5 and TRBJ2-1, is DARVTQTPRHKVTEMGQEVTMRCQPILGHNTVFWYRQTMMQGLELLAYFRNRAPLDDSGMPKDRFSAEMPDATLATLKIQPSEPRDSAVYFCASGPTGWRNEQFFGPGTRLTVL.

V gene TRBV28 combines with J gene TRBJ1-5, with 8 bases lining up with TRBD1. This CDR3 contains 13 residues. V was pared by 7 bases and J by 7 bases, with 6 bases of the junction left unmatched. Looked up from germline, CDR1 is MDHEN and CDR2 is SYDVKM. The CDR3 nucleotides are TGTGCCAGCAACTTCAGGGGGCCCCAGCCCCAGCATTTT. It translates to CASNFRGPQPQHF.

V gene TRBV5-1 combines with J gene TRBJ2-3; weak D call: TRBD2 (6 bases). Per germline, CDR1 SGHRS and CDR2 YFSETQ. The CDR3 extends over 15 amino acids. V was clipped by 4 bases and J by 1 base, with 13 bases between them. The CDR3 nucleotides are TGCGCCAGCAGCCCGGGACTCCAAGGCACAGATACGCAGTATTTT. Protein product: CASSPGLQGTDTQYF.

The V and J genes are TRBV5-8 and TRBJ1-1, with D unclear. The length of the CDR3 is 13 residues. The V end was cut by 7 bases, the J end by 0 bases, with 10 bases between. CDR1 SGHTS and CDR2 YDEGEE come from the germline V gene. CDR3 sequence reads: CASVLRVNTEAFF. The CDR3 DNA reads TGTGCCAGCGTACTCCGGGTGAACACTGAAGCTTTCTTT.

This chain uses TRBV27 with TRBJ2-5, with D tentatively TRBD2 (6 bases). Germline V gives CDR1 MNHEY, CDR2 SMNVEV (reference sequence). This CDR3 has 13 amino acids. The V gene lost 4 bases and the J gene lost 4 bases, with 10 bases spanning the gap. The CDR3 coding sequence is TGTGCCAGCAGTTGGAGGGAAGCAGAGACCCAGTACTTC. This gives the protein CASSWREAETQYF.

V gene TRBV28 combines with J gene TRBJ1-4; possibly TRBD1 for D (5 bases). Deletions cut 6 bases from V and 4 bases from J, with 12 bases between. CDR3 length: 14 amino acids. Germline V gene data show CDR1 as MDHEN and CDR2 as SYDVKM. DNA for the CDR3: TGTGCCAGCAGGACCATCGGGGGTAATGAAAAACTGTTTTTT. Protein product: CASRTIGGNEKLFF.

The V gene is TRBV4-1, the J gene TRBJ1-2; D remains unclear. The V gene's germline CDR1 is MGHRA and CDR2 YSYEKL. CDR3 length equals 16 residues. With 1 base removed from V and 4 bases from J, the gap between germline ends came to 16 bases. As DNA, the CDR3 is TGCGCCAGCAGCCAAGTAATTGATCTTACTGCCTATGGCTACACCTTC. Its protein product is CASSQVIDLTAYGYTF.

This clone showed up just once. The CDR3, as DNA: TGTGCCAACGTCCTGCGGCGGGGGGCAGATACGCAGTATTTT. This encodes CANVLRRGADTQYF. The chain uses TRBV7-3 and TRBJ2-3; TRBD2 matches 8 bases. The CDR3 runs 14 residues. V was clipped by 10 bases and J by 4 bases; unmatched bases: 10. The germline CDR1 and CDR2 sequences are SGHTA and FQGTGA.

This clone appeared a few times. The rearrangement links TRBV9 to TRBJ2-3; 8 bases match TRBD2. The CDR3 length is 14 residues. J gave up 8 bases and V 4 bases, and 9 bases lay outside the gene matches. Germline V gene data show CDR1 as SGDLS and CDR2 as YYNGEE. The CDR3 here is CASSPLAGRGTQYF. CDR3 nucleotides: TGTGCCAGCAGCCCCTTAGCGGGGAGGGGTACGCAGTATTTT. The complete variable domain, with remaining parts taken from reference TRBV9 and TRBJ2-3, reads DSGVTQTPKHLITATGQRVTLRCSPRSGDLSVYWYQQSLDQGLQFLIQYYNGEERAKGNILERFSAQQFPDLHSELNLSSLELGDSALYFCASSPLAGRGTQYFGPGTRLTVL.

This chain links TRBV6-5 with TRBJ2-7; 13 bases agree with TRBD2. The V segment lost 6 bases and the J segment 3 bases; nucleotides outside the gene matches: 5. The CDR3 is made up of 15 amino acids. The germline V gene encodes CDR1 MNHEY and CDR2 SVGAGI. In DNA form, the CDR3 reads TGTGCCAGCAGCTCGGGACTAGCGGGGAACTACGAGCAGTACTTC. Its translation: CASSSGLAGNYEQYF.

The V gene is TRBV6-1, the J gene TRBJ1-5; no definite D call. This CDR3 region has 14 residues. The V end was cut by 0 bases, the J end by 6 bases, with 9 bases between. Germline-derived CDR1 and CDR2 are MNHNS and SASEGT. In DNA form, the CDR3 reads TGTGCCAGCAGTGAAGCCCGGGTCGGTCAGCCCCAGCATTTT. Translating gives CASSEARVGQPQHF.

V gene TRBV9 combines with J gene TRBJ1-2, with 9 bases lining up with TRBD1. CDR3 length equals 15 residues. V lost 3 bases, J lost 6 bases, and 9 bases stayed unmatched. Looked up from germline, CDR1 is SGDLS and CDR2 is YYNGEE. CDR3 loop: CASSANQGTGNGYTF. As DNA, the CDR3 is TGTGCCAGCAGCGCCAATCAAGGGACAGGGAATGGCTACACCTTC. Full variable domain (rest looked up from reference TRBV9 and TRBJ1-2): DSGVTQTPKHLITATGQRVTLRCSPRSGDLSVYWYQQSLDQGLQFLIQYYNGEERAKGNILERFSAQQFPDLHSELNLSSLELGDSALYFCASSANQGTGNGYTFGSGTRLTVV.

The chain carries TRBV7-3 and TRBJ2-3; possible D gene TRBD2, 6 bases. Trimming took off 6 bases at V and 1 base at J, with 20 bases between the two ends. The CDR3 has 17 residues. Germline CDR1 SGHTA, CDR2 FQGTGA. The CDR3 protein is CASSQAGKGRGTDTQYF. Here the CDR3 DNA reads TGTGCCAGCAGTCAGGCGGGGAAGGGACGGGGCACAGATACGCAGTATTTT. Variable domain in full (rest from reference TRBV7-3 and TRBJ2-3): GAGVSQTPSNKVTEKGKYVELRCDPISGHTALYWYRQSLGQGPEFLIYFQGTGAADDSGLPNDRFFAVRPEGSVSTLKIQRTERGDSAVYLCASSQAGKGRGTDTQYFGPGTRLTVL.

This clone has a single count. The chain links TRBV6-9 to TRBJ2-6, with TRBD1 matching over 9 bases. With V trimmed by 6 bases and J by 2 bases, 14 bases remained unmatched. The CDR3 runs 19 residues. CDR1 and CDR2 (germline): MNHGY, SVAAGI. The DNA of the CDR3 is TGTGCCAGCAGACGTTTACGACAGGGGGACGTCGCTGGGGCCAACGTCCTGACTTTC. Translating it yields CASRRLRQGDVAGANVLTF.

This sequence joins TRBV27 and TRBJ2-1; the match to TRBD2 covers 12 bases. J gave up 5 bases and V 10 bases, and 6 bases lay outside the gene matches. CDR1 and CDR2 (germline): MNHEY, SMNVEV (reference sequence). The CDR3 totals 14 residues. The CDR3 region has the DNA TGTGCCACCACAACTAGCGGGGGGAACAATGAGCAGTTCTTC. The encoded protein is CATTTSGGNNEQFF.

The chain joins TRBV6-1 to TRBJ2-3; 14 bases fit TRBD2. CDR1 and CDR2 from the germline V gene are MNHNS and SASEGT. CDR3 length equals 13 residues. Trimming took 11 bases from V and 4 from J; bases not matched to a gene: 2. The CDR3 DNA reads TGTGCCTGGGGACTAGCGGGAGCAGATACGCAGTATTTT. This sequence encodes CAWGLAGADTQYF.

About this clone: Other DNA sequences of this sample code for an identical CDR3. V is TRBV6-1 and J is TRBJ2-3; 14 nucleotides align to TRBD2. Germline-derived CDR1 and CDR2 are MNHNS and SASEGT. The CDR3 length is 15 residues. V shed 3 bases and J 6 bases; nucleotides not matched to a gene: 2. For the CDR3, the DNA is TGTGCCAGCAGTGAGACTAGCGGGGGGGCGGATACGCAGTATTTT. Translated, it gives CASSETSGGADTQYF.

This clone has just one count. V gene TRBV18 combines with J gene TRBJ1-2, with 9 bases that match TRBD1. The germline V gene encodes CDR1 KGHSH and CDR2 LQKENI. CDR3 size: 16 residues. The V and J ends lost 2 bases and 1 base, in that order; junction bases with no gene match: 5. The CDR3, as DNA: TGTGCCAGCTCACCAACCTCGGGACAGGGTAACTATGGCTACACCTTC. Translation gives CASSPTSGQGNYGYTF.

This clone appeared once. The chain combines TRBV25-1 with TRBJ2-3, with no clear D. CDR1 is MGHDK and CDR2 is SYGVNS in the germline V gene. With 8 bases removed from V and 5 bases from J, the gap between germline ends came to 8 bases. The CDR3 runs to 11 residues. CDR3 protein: CASSRLDTQYF. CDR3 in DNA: TGTGCCAGCTCGCGGCTAGATACGCAGTATTTT.

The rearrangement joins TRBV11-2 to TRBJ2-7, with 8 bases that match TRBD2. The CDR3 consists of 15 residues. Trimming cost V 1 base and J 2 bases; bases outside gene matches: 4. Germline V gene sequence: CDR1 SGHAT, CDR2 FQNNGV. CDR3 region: CASSLGAGGTYEQYF. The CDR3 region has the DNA TGTGCCAGCAGCTTAGGTGCGGGAGGAACCTACGAGCAGTACTTC.

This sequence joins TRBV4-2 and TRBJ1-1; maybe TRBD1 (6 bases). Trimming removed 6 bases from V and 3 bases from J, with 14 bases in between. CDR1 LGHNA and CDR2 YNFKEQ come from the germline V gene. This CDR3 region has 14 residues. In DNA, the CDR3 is TGTGCCAGCAGTTACCAGGGGACGGACACTGAAGCTTTCTTT. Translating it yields CASSYQGTDTEAFF.

This CDR3 is CSATVGGGNQPQHF. Here the CDR3 DNA reads TGCAGCGCCACGGTAGGGGGGGGCAATCAGCCCCAGCATTTT. The chain has TRBV29-1 and TRBJ1-5, with D perhaps TRBD1 (6 bases). The CDR3 has 14 residues. CDR1 is SQVTM and CDR2 is ANQGSEA in the germline V gene. V was clipped by 7 bases and J by 2 bases, with 15 bases between them. The complete variable domain, with remaining parts taken from reference TRBV29-1 and TRBJ1-5, reads SAVISQKPSRDICQRGTSLTIQCQVDSQVTMMFWYRQQPGQSLTLIATANQGSEATYESGFVIDKFPISRPNLTFSTLTVSNMSPEDSSIYLCSATVGGGNQPQHFGDGTRLSIL.

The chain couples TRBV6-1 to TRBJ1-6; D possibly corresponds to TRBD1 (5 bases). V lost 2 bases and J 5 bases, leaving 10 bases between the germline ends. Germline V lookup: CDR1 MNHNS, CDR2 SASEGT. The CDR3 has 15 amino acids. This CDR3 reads CASSEIDSHNSPLHF. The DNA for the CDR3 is TGTGCCAGCAGTGAAATTGACAGTCATAATTCACCCCTCCACTTT.

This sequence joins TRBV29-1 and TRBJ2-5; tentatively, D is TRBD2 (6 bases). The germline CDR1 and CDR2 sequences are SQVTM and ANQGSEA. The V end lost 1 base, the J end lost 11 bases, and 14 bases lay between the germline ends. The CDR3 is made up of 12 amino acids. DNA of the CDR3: TGCAGCGTTGAAGGACCTTCGGGAGAGCAGTACTTC. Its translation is CSVEGPSGEQYF.

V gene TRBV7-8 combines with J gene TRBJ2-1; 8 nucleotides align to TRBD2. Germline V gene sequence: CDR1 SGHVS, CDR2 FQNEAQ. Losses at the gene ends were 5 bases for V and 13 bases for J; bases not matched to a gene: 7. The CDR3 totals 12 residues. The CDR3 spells CASSPPAGEQFF. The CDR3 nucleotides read TGTGCCAGCAGCCCCCCAGCGGGAGAACAGTTCTTC.

CDR3 amino acids: CATSRVGSGSQYF. For the CDR3, the DNA is TGTGCCACCAGCAGAGTAGGCAGCGGGTCTCAGTACTTC. The chain couples TRBV15 to TRBJ2-5, with TRBD2 as a possible D gene (6 bases). The V end lost 1 base, the J end lost 11 bases, and 14 bases lay between the germline ends. Germline-derived CDR1 and CDR2 are LNHNV and YYDKDF (reference sequence). The CDR3 sequence is 13 residues long.

CDR3 in amino acids: CASSLGTSGRSDTQYF. CDR3 bases: TGTGCCAGCAGCTTAGGGACTAGCGGGAGATCGGATACGCAGTATTTT. The chain joins TRBV11-3 to TRBJ2-3, with 13 bases identical to TRBD2. CDR3 length equals 16 residues. Germline-derived CDR1 and CDR2 are SGHNT and YENEEA. The V and J ends lost 1 base and 6 bases, in that order; junction bases with no gene match: 4.